The 10 T cell receptor beta chains below were found in one sample sequenced in a study of blood T cells in healthy people across ages. A second about 7 to 12 cycle PCR used barcoded and J-beta primers. TCRdb recomputed calls from the 5' RACE reads with MiXCR, one row per CDR3 protein. The sample holds roughly 1,100,000 distinct CDR3 sequences, 25% seen once. These same records also appear under a second study, on T cells of mothers and their children.

Sequencing was performed on blood. The origin of the receptors is a girl between 2 and 10 years old in good health.

This chain links TRBV20-1 with TRBJ1-4; the match to TRBD1 covers 9 bases. Per the germline V gene, CDR1 is DFQATT and CDR2 is SNEGSKA (reference sequence). V dropped 5 bases and J dropped 0; count of bases not matched to a gene: 4. The CDR3 loop spans 15 amino acids. The CDR3: CSAPRDRATNEKLFF. Written as DNA, the CDR3 is TGCAGTGCTCCACGGGACAGGGCAACTAATGAAAAACTGTTTTTT.

This clonotype has a handful of counts. The genes are TRBV5-1 and TRBJ1-2; tentatively, D is TRBD1 (6 bases). Germline-derived CDR1 and CDR2 are SGHRS and YFSETQ. The length of the CDR3 is 14 residues. Trimming pared 4 bases from V and 3 bases from J, leaving 13 bases between. The CDR3 nucleotides read TGCGCCAGCAGCCCCTGGGCAGGGGACTATGGCTACACCTTC. It codes for CASSPWAGDYGYTF.

The chain recombines TRBV29-1 with TRBJ1-1; a possible D gene is TRBD1 (6 bases). Germline assignment: CDR1 SQVTM and CDR2 ANQGSEA. The V end was cut by 6 bases, the J end by 0 bases, with 20 bases between. This CDR3 has 16 residues. For the CDR3, the DNA is TGCAGCGTGAGGGGCAGGGGCTACGCCATGAACACTGAAGCTTTCTTT. Translating gives CSVRGRGYAMNTEAFF.

The gene calls are TRBV27 and TRBJ2-1; 7 bases map to TRBD1. The V gene's germline CDR1 is MNHEY and CDR2 SMNVEV (reference sequence). The CDR3 is 15 amino acids. Trimming removed 2 bases from V and 10 bases from J; junction bases left unmatched: 11. The CDR3 here is CASSLTPQTGDEQFF. DNA of the CDR3: TGTGCCAGCAGTTTAACCCCACAAACAGGGGACGAGCAGTTCTTC.

This clonotype was counted between two and nine times. The genes are TRBV7-3 and TRBJ1-1; TRBD1 is a possible D gene (6 bases). Per germline, CDR1 SGHTA and CDR2 FQGTGA. The CDR3 extends over 15 amino acids. Trimming left V 5 bases short and J 1 base short, with 14 bases between. The DNA of the CDR3 is TGTGCCAGCAGCCCGATACAGGGAGGGAACACTGAAGCTTTCTTT. Its protein is CASSPIQGGNTEAFF.

The J gene is TRBJ2-3, the V gene TRBV7-3; tentatively, D is TRBD2 (6 bases). The V and J ends lost 2 bases and 3 bases respectively, with 12 bases between them. In germline, CDR1 is SGHTA, CDR2 FQGTGA. CDR3 length equals 15 residues. The CDR3 sequence is CASSLYGLATDTQYF. In DNA, the CDR3 is TGTGCCAGCAGCTTATACGGGCTAGCGACAGATACGCAGTATTTT.

V gene TRBV7-6 combines with J gene TRBJ1-1; a weak D match, TRBD1 (6 bases). Deletions cut 0 bases from V and 2 bases from J, with 13 bases between. Germline V lookup: CDR1 SGHVS, CDR2 FNYEAQ. The CDR3 extends over 16 amino acids. Written as DNA, the CDR3 is TGTGCCAGCAGCTTAGCAGGGGGGGTCCTTAACACTGAAGCTTTCTTT. Translated: CASSLAGGVLNTEAFF.

V gene TRBV5-1 combines with J gene TRBJ2-2, with TRBD1 matching 8 bases. The CDR3 totals 16 residues. Trimming removed 0 bases from V and 1 base from J; junction bases left unmatched: 2. Germline V gives CDR1 SGHRS, CDR2 YFSETQ. CDR3 region: CASSLAGTGNTGELFF. The CDR3 DNA is TGCGCCAGCAGCTTGGCCGGGACAGGGAACACCGGGGAGCTGTTTTTT.

The chain combines TRBV5-4 with TRBJ2-5; D might be TRBD2 (5 bases). V was trimmed by 9 bases and J by 5 bases, leaving 17 bases between them. CDR3 size: 13 residues. In germline, CDR1 is SGHNT, CDR2 YYREEE (reference sequence). Written as DNA, the CDR3 is TGTGCCACCTTCATGGCGGGTTGGGAGACCCAGTACTTC. Translation gives CATFMAGWETQYF.

This clonotype was counted a few times. V and J are TRBV10-3 and TRBJ2-1; TRBD2 aligns across 13 bases. The germline gives CDR1 ENHRY, CDR2 SYGVKD. V shed 5 bases and J 1 base; nucleotides not matched to a gene: 5. The CDR3 totals 17 residues. The CDR3 DNA reads TGTGCCATCAGTATACTAGCGGGAGGGAGTTCCTACAATGAGCAGTTCTTC. It specifies CAISILAGGSSYNEQFF.